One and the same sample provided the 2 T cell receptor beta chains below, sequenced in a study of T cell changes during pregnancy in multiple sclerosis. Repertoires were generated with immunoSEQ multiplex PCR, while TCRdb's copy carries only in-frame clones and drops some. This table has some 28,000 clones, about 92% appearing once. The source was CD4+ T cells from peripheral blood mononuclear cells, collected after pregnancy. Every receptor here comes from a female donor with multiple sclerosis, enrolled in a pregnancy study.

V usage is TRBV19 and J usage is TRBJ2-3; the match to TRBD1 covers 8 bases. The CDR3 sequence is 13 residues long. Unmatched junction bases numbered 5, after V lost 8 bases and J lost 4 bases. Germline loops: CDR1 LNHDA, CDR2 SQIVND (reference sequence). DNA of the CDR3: TGTGCCAGTGCCGGGACAGGAGCAGATACGCAGTATTTT. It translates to CASAGTGADTQYF. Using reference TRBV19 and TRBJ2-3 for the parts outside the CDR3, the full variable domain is DGGITQSPKYLFRKEGQNVTLSCEQNLNHDAMYWYRQDPGQGLRLIYYSQIVNDFQKGDIAEGYSVSREKKESFPLTVTSAQKNPTAFYLCASAGTGADTQYFGPGTRLTVL.

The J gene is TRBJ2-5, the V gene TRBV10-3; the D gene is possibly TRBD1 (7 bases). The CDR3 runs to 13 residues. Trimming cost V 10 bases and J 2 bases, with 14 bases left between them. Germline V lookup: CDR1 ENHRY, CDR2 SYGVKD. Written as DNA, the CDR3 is TGTGCCAATGGACAGGAGGGGCAAGAGACCCAGTACTTC. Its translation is CANGQEGQETQYF.